This is a list of T cell receptor beta chains from one sample in a study of T cells after yellow fever vaccination. TCRdb recomputed calls from the 5' RACE reads with MiXCR, one row per CDR3 protein. Of about 300,000 distinct CDR3 sequences in the sample, approximately 3.9% were seen once. Sequencing used PBMCs, obtained 5 days after the yellow fever booster vaccination. The receptor source for this set is a man younger than 35 who received the YFV17D yellow fever vaccine. Each CDR3 is given with its conserved first and last residue. The D gene is left open where the match is weak. Size values are once, few and many counts, or a class for expanded clones, and some rows have none.

cdr3_aa cdr3_nt j_call clone_size v_call d_call
CASSATSGNWRNTIYF TGCGCCAGCAGCGCGACTTCAGGGAATTGGAGAAACACCATATATTTT TRBJ1-3 many TRBV5-1 NA
CASSQDIRQPQHF TGTGCCAGCAGCCAAGATATCCGGCAGCCCCAGCATTTT TRBJ1-5 NA TRBV4-2 NA
CASSVGAGLYEQYF TGTGCCAGCAGCGTAGGGGCCGGCCTCTACGAGCAGTACTTC TRBJ2-7 few TRBV9 NA
CSASRGSEGYTF TGCAGTGCTAGTCGGGGATCTGAAGGCTACACCTTC TRBJ1-2 many TRBV20-1 NA
CASRNLNEQFF TGTGCCAGCAGGAATCTAAATGAGCAGTTCTTC TRBJ2-1 many TRBV12-3/TRBV12-4 NA
CASSALIQETQYF TGTGCCAGCAGTGCATTGATCCAAGAGACCCAGTACTTC TRBJ2-5 NA TRBV6-1 NA
CASSARDKVKETQYF TGTGCCAGCAGTGCCCGGGACAAGGTGAAAGAGACCCAGTACTTC TRBJ2-5 NA TRBV12-3/TRBV12-4 NA
CSAATWGLAGGLSYNEQFF TGCAGTGCAGCCACCTGGGGACTAGCGGGGGGGCTATCCTACAATGAGCAGTTCTTC TRBJ2-1 few TRBV20-1 TRBD2
CASSPAGNPKAGELFF TGTGCCAGCAGTCCCGCCGGGAACCCTAAAGCCGGGGAGCTGTTTTTT TRBJ2-2 few TRBV27 NA
CASSLMAGGQNEQFF TGTGCCAGCAGCTTAATGGCGGGGGGGCAGAATGAGCAGTTCTTC TRBJ2-1 NA TRBV7-9 TRBD2
CASLDSYNSPLHF TGTGCCAGCCTGGACTCCTATAATTCACCCCTCCACTTT TRBJ1-6 NA TRBV2 NA
CASSYAFTDTQYF TGTGCCAGCAGTTACGCCTTCACAGATACGCAGTATTTT TRBJ2-3 NA TRBV6-6 NA
CASSLNPPGQWVYEQYF TGTGCCAGCAGTTTAAACCCCCCGGGACAATGGGTCTACGAGCAGTACTTC TRBJ2-7 NA TRBV27 NA
CATSDGQGQETQYF TGTGCCACCAGTGATGGACAGGGCCAAGAGACCCAGTACTTC TRBJ2-5 many TRBV24-1 TRBD1
CASSLWTGETQYF TGTGCCAGCAGCTTGTGGACAGGGGAGACCCAGTACTTC TRBJ2-5 NA TRBV11-2 TRBD1
CASSRTGSFNEKLFF TGTGCCAGCAGCCGCACCGGGAGCTTTAATGAAAAACTGTTTTTT TRBJ1-4 NA TRBV6-6 NA
CASVAGTANTGELFF TGCGCCAGCGTCGCCGGGACAGCGAACACCGGGGAGCTGTTTTTT TRBJ2-2 many TRBV5-1 TRBD1
CASSFGQDTDTQYF TGCGCCAGCAGCTTTGGACAGGACACAGATACGCAGTATTTT TRBJ2-3 many TRBV5-1 TRBD1
CASSFSGKDTQYF TGTGCCAGCAGTTTTTCGGGGAAGGATACGCAGTATTTT TRBJ2-3 many TRBV12-3/TRBV12-4 NA
CASSPQTGADTQYF TGCGCCAGCAGCCCACAAACAGGGGCAGATACGCAGTATTTT TRBJ2-3 NA TRBV5-1 TRBD1
CASSASNEQFF TGTGCCAGTAGTGCCAGCAATGAGCAGTTCTTC TRBJ2-1 NA TRBV19 NA
CASSRFFTEAFF TGTGCCAGCAGTAGATTTTTCACTGAAGCTTTCTTT TRBJ1-1 NA TRBV6-6 NA